This T cell receptor (beta chain) is from a study of T cells in Graves' hyperthyroidism and ophthalmopathy. Amplified TCR beta CDR3 regions came from RNA transcripts. Initially, a first-round RT-PCR of the TCR CDR3 employed the HTBI primer set. TCRdb redid the calling of the multiplex PCR reads with MiXCR, one entry per CDR3 protein. Among 550,000 to 800,000 distinct CDR3 sequences, roughly 17% were seen once, and the ten largest hold about 14%. This clonotype was seen a few times. Its specificity is unknown. Points from the study as a whole: For ophthalmopathy, model prediction preceded onset by a median 6.5 months.

Disease duration under 2 months; hyperthyroidism patients were aged 18 to 65. Uncontrolled infection, other autoimmune disease, pregnancy or lactation led to exclusion. The CDR3 is 17 amino acids. The germline V gene has CDR1 KGHSH and CDR2 LQKENI. The V segment lost 5 bases and the J segment 1 base; nucleotides outside the gene matches: 9. This TCR was recovered from a man aged 50-60 years with Graves' hyperthyroidism. The chain couples TRBV18 to TRBJ2-1; 9 positions agree with TRBD2. Sequenced sample: blood. The DNA of the CDR3 is TGTGCCAGCTCATTCCGAGCGGGGGGAGGGTCCTACAATGAGCAGTTCTTC. It translates to CASSFRAGGGSYNEQFF.